This T cell receptor (beta chain) was obtained from a study of OX40 agonist ivuxolimab in advanced cancers. With respect to the entire study: Ivuxolimab was an agonistic, fully human IgG2 monoclonal antibody directed against OX40 (CD134), a costimulatory receptor. The paper covers the monotherapy dose-escalation part of the phase I ivuxolimab trial, which included N of about 56 patients. Among the roughly 52 dose-escalation patients, 19 had hepatocellular carcinoma, roughly 15 melanoma, 9 renal cell carcinoma and 9 head and neck cancer. Partial responses occurred in three dose-escalation patients: two with cutaneous melanoma and one with hepatocellular carcinoma. Intravenous ivuxolimab was administered to patients every 2 weeks at six dose levels: 0.01, 0.1, 0.3, 1.5, 3 and 10 mg/kg. A male proportion of around 81% and a mean age of approximately 58 years, ranging from 23 to 79, were recorded for the dose-escalation cohort. Peripheral TCRbeta sequencing was intended to test whether TCR sequence diversity was altered and clonal T-cell expansion was caused by ivuxolimab. Patients were allowed to have had prior anti-PD-1, anti-PD-L1 or anti-CTLA-4 therapy, and 40% to 45% of the dose-escalation patients had previously received checkpoint inhibitors. Results and caveats for the whole study, not just this receptor: Low levels of normalized T-cell clonal expansion were also seen in some patients who did not respond. At doses from 0.1 to 3.0 mg/kg, clonal expansion was seen in both CD4+ and CD8+ blood T cells between baseline and week 6. In partial responders in the 0.1-3.0 mg/kg groups, normalized peripheral clonal expansion was found to be among the lowest, especially among CD8+ T cells. After ivuxolimab, CD8+ T cells had more expanded clones than CD4+ T cells on average. Antigen specificity was not determined for the clonally expanded peripheral T cells.

To sequence the TCRbeta CDR3 region, genomic DNA was isolated from the sorted cells. The immunoSEQ Assay was used for sequencing of TCRbeta CDR3 regions. Here the immuneACCESS table is served through TCRdb, limited to in-frame sequences with V and J called. Missing clones are a known gap in these copies; in checked studies unresolved V genes cover under half, and the rest lacks a known reason. This sample comprises 16,000 or so clones, about 77% of them detected only once. The top ten hold under 15% of the sample. The CDR3 spans 15 residues, from the cysteine through the phenylalanine. Kept here is only the CDR3 DNA, which spans 45 bases and is read in frame from base 1. V is cut by 5 bases and J by 2 bases, and the space between the germline ends is 15 bases. As encoded in the germline V gene, CDR1 is SGHTA while CDR2 is FQGNSA. With regard to this clone: The antigen it binds to is not known. Base qualities are not recorded, but no much larger clone differs from it by a single base.

The trial excluded patients who had a history of autoimmune disease or were on systemic immunosuppression. Peripheral blood for TCR sequencing was collected from all dose cohorts at baseline, on cycle 4 day 1, and on cycle 7 day 1. Samples were obtained from an open-label, multicenter, first-in-human phase I dose-escalation trial of ivuxolimab. The trial enrolled adults with locally advanced or metastatic head and neck squamous cell, hepatocellular, melanoma or renal cell carcinoma. Before TCR sequencing, CD4+ T cells and CD8+ T cells from peripheral blood were sorted into separate populations. The source of this sequence is an adult with an advanced solid tumor such as melanoma, head and neck, liver or kidney cancer. Specimen: CD4+ or CD8+ T cells sorted from blood, collected in a trial of the OX40 agonist ivuxolimab. Recombination linked TRBV7-2 to TRBJ1-1, with TRBD1 tentatively as D gene (5 bases match). CDR3 loop: CASSARWDGNTEAFF. Read as DNA, the sequence is TGTGCCAGCAGCGCCCGATGGGACGGTAACACTGAAGCTTTCTTT.